This TCR beta chain was recorded in a study of tumor and adjacent non-tumor tissue in lung cancer. Study-wide context: Patients comprised about a dozen adenocarcinoma, a couple of squamous cell carcinoma and 1 small cell lung cancer. Aged about 31 to 80 years, patients included fewer than 11 men and 5 women with stage I to III disease. The study, taken as a whole, reports: Compared with tumor, normal lung showed significantly lower TCR diversity.

RNA was extracted from bulk tissue without any cell sorting. Donors were chemotherapy-naive, newly diagnosed lung cancer surgical patients in China, August–late 2014. Points on this clonotype: What it recognizes is unknown. A read error may explain this, as a much larger clone is one base away.

With 6 bases removed from V and 0 bases from J, the gap between germline ends came to 15 bases. CDR1 and CDR2 (germline): SQVTM, ANQGSEA. This CDR3 region has 14 residues. Three rounds of nested PCR, following a modified ARM-PCR protocol, produced the TCRbeta library. TCRdb analysed the multiplex PCR reads with MiXCR anew, one entry per CDR3 protein. The sample holds 65,000 to 80,000 distinct CDR3 sequences, around three quarters seen once. The genes are TRBV29-1 and TRBJ2-7, with D possibly TRBD2 on 6 matching bases. The sequenced sample consisted of lung tumor tissue. The clonotype comes from a man aged 55 to 70 with non-small cell lung cancer. The DNA for the CDR3 is TGCAGCGTCCGACTAGTGGGGAGCTCCTACGAGCAGTACTTC. Amino acids: CSVRLVGSSYEQYF.